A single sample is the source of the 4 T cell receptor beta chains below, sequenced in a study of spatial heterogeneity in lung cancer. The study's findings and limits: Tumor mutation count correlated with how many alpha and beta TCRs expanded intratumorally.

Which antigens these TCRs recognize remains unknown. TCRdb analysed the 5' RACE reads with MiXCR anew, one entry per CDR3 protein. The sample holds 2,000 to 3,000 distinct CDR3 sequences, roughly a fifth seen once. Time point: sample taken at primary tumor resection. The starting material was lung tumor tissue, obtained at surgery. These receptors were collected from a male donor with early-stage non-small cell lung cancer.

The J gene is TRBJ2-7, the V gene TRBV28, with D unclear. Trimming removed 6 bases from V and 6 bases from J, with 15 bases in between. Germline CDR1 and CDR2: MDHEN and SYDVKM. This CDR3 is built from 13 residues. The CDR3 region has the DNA TGTGCCAGCAGGCCCCCCAACGAAGGCGAGCAGTACTTC. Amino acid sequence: CASRPPNEGEQYF.

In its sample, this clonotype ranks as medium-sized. The CDR3 protein is CSARVWGATNEKLFF. CDR3 DNA: TGCAGTGCTAGGGTTTGGGGAGCAACTAATGAAAAACTGTTTTTT. The chain couples TRBV20-1 to TRBJ1-4; D unclear. Trimming took off 3 bases at V and 0 bases at J, with 11 bases between the two ends. Germline V gene sequence: CDR1 DFQATT, CDR2 SNEGSKA (reference sequence). There are 15 residues in the CDR3.

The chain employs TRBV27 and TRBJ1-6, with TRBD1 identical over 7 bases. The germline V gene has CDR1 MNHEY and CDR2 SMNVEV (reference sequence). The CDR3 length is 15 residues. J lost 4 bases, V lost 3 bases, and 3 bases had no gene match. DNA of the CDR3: TGTGCCAGCAGTTTTGAGGGACAGTATAATTCACCCCTCCACTTT. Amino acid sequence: CASSFEGQYNSPLHF.

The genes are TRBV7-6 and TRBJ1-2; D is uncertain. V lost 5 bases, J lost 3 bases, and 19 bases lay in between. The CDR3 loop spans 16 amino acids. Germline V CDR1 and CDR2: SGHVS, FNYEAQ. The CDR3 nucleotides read TGTGCCAGCAGCCCCTCTGCATCGGCTAAATACTATGGCTACACCTTC. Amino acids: CASSPSASAKYYGYTF.